These 6 T cell receptor beta chains were sequenced from one sample in a study of control samples from healthy donors and cancer patients (TCRdb year 2020). Libraries were built with the immunoSEQ multiplex PCR assay. The source is immuneACCESS, and TCRdb retained only in-frame sequences with V and J called. Part of the clones is not carried over; for the studies checked, unresolved V genes explain less than half of this, and the remainder is unexplained. The table for this sample lists approximately 140,000 clones; roughly 92% of them were counted only once. Clones ranked in the top ten supply around 11% of the sample. Sequences were obtained from blood. The receptors originated from a young man in good health.

V and J are TRBV18 and TRBJ1-1; D remains ambiguous. Looked up from germline, CDR1 is KGHSH and CDR2 is LQKENI. This CDR3 region has 14 residues. Trimming removed 5 bases at V and 1 base at J, with 11 bases between. The CDR3 sequence is CASSNMNRNTEAFF. The CDR3 nucleotides read TGTGCCAGCTCAAATATGAACAGGAACACTGAAGCTTTCTTT.

V is TRBV28 and J is TRBJ1-1; D gene ambiguous. The CDR3 is 13 amino acids. Between the trimmed V and J ends, which lost 8 bases and 0 bases, there was a span of 10 bases. Germline values: CDR1 MDHEN, CDR2 SYDVKM. CDR3 sequence (DNA): TGTGCCAGCCTCCATCGTCTGAACACTGAAGCTTTCTTT. It translates to CASLHRLNTEAFF.

The gene calls are TRBV18 and TRBJ1-2; 7 bases fit TRBD1. The junction had 11 bases not matched to a gene; V was cut back by 3 bases and J by 1 base. The germline V gene has CDR1 KGHSH and CDR2 LQKENI. The CDR3 has 17 amino acids. The CDR3 loop reads CASSPGYLGQSNYGYTF. The CDR3 coding sequence is TGTGCCAGCTCACCTGGATATCTGGGACAGAGTAACTATGGCTACACCTTC.

This chain links TRBV19 with TRBJ1-5; no firm D call. Trimming took 6 bases from V and 0 from J, leaving 15 bases between them. The CDR3 contains 16 residues. Germline CDR1 LNHDA, CDR2 SQIVND (reference sequence). CDR3 in DNA: TGTGCCAGTAGAGTCGCTGAAAACCATAGCAATCAGCCCCAGCATTTT. It specifies CASRVAENHSNQPQHF.

The V call is TRBV7-2, the J call TRBJ2-7; 11 nucleotides line up with TRBD2. V lost 3 bases to trimming and J lost 3 bases; unmatched junction nucleotides: 4. The V gene's germline CDR1 is SGHTA and CDR2 FQGNSA. This CDR3 comprises 15 residues. CDR3 in DNA: TGTGCCAGCAGCTTCGGGACTAGCGGACTCTACGAGCAGTACTTC. Its translation is CASSFGTSGLYEQYF.

V usage is TRBV19 and J usage is TRBJ1-2; 8 bases are shared with TRBD1. V shed 5 bases, J shed 0 bases, and the junction held 5 bases outside the gene matches. The CDR3 runs to 15 residues. Germline V lookup: CDR1 LNHDA, CDR2 SQIVND (reference sequence). CDR3 amino acids: CASSSTGAANYGYTF. CDR3 in DNA: TGTGCCAGTAGTTCGACAGGGGCGGCTAACTATGGCTACACCTTC.